What follows are 26 T cell receptor beta chains derived from one specimen sequenced in a study of T-cell reconstitution after alpha-beta-depleted transplantation in children. Unique molecular identifiers were incorporated into the prepared TCRbeta library. TCRdb recomputed calls from the PCR reads with MiXCR, one row per CDR3 protein. The sample contains 700,000 to 950,000 distinct CDR3 sequences, roughly 15% of which appear only once. Sequences were derived from PBMCs, mostly from graft donor cells, sampled 360 days after TCRalphabeta/CD19-depleted stem cell transplant. The receptors were gathered from a male patient aged 10 to 17 who had a stem cell transplant for acute lymphoblastic leukemia, so the T cells may come from the graft donor.

The J gene is TRBJ2-2, the V gene TRBV9; 10 bases match TRBD2. This CDR3 comprises 15 residues. The V gene's germline CDR1 is SGDLS and CDR2 YYNGEE. Trimming cost V 2 bases and J 6 bases; bases outside gene matches: 4. This chain's CDR3 is CASSVIAGGSGELFF. DNA of the CDR3: TGTGCCAGCAGCGTTATAGCGGGAGGCTCCGGGGAGCTGTTTTTT.

CDR3 sequence reads: CSAWTSGRARYNEQFF. CDR3 DNA: TGCAGTGCTTGGACTAGCGGGAGGGCCCGGTACAATGAGCAGTTCTTC. The chain carries TRBV20-1 and TRBJ2-1; 15 bases match TRBD2. V trimming: 5 bases; J trimming: 4 bases; junction bases outside the gene matches: 6. CDR1 and CDR2 from the germline V gene are DFQATT and SNEGSKA (reference sequence). The CDR3 sequence is 16 residues long.

V and J are TRBV12-3 or TRBV12-4 and TRBJ2-5; 10 bases match TRBD2. The CDR3 runs to 15 residues. V shed 6 bases, J shed 3 bases, and the junction held 7 bases outside the gene matches. The CDR3 DNA reads as TGTGCCAGCAGCCAACTAGCGGGGCCTAAAGAGACCCAGTACTTC. Amino acids: CASSQLAGPKETQYF.

The chain is built from TRBV6-1 and TRBJ2-3; no reliable D call. The CDR3 sequence is 15 residues long. The V gene's germline CDR1 is MNHNS and CDR2 SASEGT. Trimming shortened V by 6 bases and J by 4 bases, and 17 bases separated the two germline ends. In DNA, the CDR3 is TGTGCCAGCAGCTCATTCGTTTGGGGTTCAGATACGCAGTATTTT. Amino acids: CASSSFVWGSDTQYF.

The chain links TRBV4-2 to TRBJ2-7; D not resolved. This CDR3 spans 15 amino acids. Between the trimmed V and J ends, which lost 0 bases and 3 bases, there was a span of 12 bases. Looked up from germline, CDR1 is LGHNA and CDR2 is YNFKEQ. The CDR3 loop reads CASSQDSAELYEQYF. CDR3 DNA sequence: TGTGCCAGCAGCCAAGATTCGGCGGAACTCTACGAGCAGTACTTC.

This clonotype was counted between two and nine times. The chain uses TRBV3-1 and TRBJ2-2; TRBD1 aligns across 9 bases. The ends lost 4 bases at V and 5 bases at J; junction bases unmatched: 11. CDR1 LGHDT and CDR2 YNNKEL come from the germline V gene (reference sequence). The CDR3 runs 17 residues. CDR3 bases: TGTGCCAGCAGCCCACCTTGGGGGACAGGGAATACCGGGGAGCTGTTTTTT. Residues: CASSPPWGTGNTGELFF.

The sample holds many counts of this clonotype. The rearrangement uses TRBV14 and TRBJ1-1, with D uncertain. Trimming shortened V by 4 bases and J by 6 bases, and 3 bases separated the two germline ends. Germline V gene data show CDR1 as SGHDN and CDR2 as FVKESK. The CDR3 totals 10 residues. The CDR3 coding sequence is TGTGCCAGCAGCCTATCTGAAGCTTTCTTT. Residues: CASSLSEAFF.

V usage is TRBV5-1 and J usage is TRBJ1-1, with TRBD1 identical over 7 bases. V lost 1 base, J lost 3 bases, and 6 bases stayed unmatched. This CDR3 region has 15 residues. The V gene's germline CDR1 is SGHRS and CDR2 YFSETQ. The CDR3 DNA is TGCGCCAGCAGCTTGAGTCGGACAGGTTACACTGAAGCTTTCTTT. This sequence encodes CASSLSRTGYTEAFF.

A word on this clonotype: Mismatch with germline at one junction end may stem from a read error. The chain joins TRBV20-1 to TRBJ2-5; D is unresolved. This CDR3 contains 14 residues. Germline lookup yields CDR1 DFQATT and CDR2 SNEGSKA (reference sequence). The CDR3 DNA reads TGCAGTGCTAGATTTTCAGAGGCCCAAGAGACCCAGAACTTC. Its protein product is CSARFSEAQETQNF.

This clonotype was counted ten times or more. This chain links TRBV5-1 with TRBJ2-7; D not resolved. The CDR3 sequence is 14 residues long. V lost 1 base and J lost 5, with 13 bases in between. CDR1 SGHRS and CDR2 YFSETQ come from the germline V gene. The CDR3 DNA is TGCGCCAGCAGCTTGTTTCCGGGTCCCAACGAGCAGTACTTC. This gives the protein CASSLFPGPNEQYF.

This chain joins TRBV6-5 and TRBJ2-1; TRBD2 aligns across 9 bases. The junction had 4 bases not matched to a gene; V was cut back by 7 bases and J by 0 bases. This CDR3 has 15 amino acids. Germline V gene sequence: CDR1 MNHEY, CDR2 SVGAGI. The CDR3 DNA sequence: TGTGCCAGCATTAATAGCGGGGGCTCCTACAATGAGCAGTTCTTC. Translated, it gives CASINSGGSYNEQFF.

This clonotype was picked up many times. This rearrangement joins TRBV9 to TRBJ2-3; tentative D call: TRBD2 (5 bases). Germline V lookup: CDR1 SGDLS, CDR2 YYNGEE. The CDR3 runs 15 residues. V dropped 4 bases and J dropped 2 bases, with 14 bases sitting between them. CDR3 amino acids: CASSITSGYTDTQYF. CDR3 DNA sequence: TGTGCCAGCAGCATAACGAGCGGTTACACAGATACGCAGTATTTT.

This chain joins TRBV5-1 and TRBJ2-2; D uncertain. CDR1 SGHRS and CDR2 YFSETQ come from the germline V gene. This CDR3 comprises 14 residues. The ends were cut back, 2 bases at V and 1 base at J, with 6 bases in the middle. The CDR3 loop reads CASSFEENTGELFF. For the CDR3, the DNA is TGCGCCAGCAGCTTCGAGGAGAACACCGGGGAGCTGTTTTTT.

This clonotype was seen a handful of times. The chain carries TRBV27 and TRBJ2-7; D possibly corresponds to TRBD1 (6 bases). The V end lost 6 bases, the J end lost 7 bases, and 25 bases lay between the germline ends. The CDR3 is made up of 16 amino acids. Germline loops: CDR1 MNHEY, CDR2 SMNVEV (reference sequence). CDR3 bases: TGTGCCAGCAGCTCCTCATACAGGGCAAGTTTTTGGGAGCAGTACTTC. The encoded protein is CASSSSYRASFWEQYF.

The rearrangement joins TRBV7-9 to TRBJ2-3; 11 bases agree with TRBD2. V lost 3 bases and J lost 1; bases outside the gene matches: 6. CDR3 length: 17 residues. The V gene's germline CDR1 is SEHNR and CDR2 FQNEAQ (reference sequence). CDR3 sequence reads: CASSFLAGGGGTDTQYF. The CDR3 DNA reads as TGTGCCAGCAGCTTCCTAGCGGGAGGTGGCGGCACAGATACGCAGTATTTT.

This clonotype has only a few counts. The rearrangement joins TRBV6-5 to TRBJ2-1, with D perhaps TRBD2 (6 bases). CDR3 size: 11 residues. The V end was cut by 2 bases, the J end by 14 bases, with 10 bases between. The germline CDR1 and CDR2 sequences are MNHEY and SVGAGI. The CDR3 region has the DNA TGTGCCAGCAGTTACCCGGGAGTGGAGTTCTTC. It yields the protein CASSYPGVEFF.

V and J are TRBV20-1 and TRBJ2-2, with D perhaps TRBD1 (5 bases). The CDR3 has 12 amino acids. Germline V lookup: CDR1 DFQATT, CDR2 SNEGSKA (reference sequence). V shed 3 bases and J shed 8 bases, with 10 bases lying between them. The CDR3 loop is CSARGGAGELFF. The CDR3 nucleotides are TGCAGTGCTAGGGGTGGGGCTGGGGAGCTGTTTTTT.

This chain connects TRBV12-3 or TRBV12-4 to TRBJ1-1, with TRBD1 identical over 7 bases. The CDR3 is 13 amino acids. V dropped 9 bases and J dropped 2; count of bases not matched to a gene: 6. The CDR3 sequence is CASRNRGNTEAFF. Written as DNA, the CDR3 is TGTGCCAGTCGTAACAGGGGAAACACTGAAGCTTTCTTT.

This clonotype was detected ten times or more. The chain combines TRBV29-1 with TRBJ2-7, with D unclear. Germline-derived CDR1 and CDR2 are SQVTM and ANQGSEA. The CDR3 extends over 13 amino acids. V lost 2 bases and J lost 2, with 10 bases in between. The CDR3 coding sequence is TGCAGCGTTGAATGGGCCGGTACCTACGAGCAGTACTTC. Its protein is CSVEWAGTYEQYF.

This clonotype was seen only a few times. The rearrangement joins TRBV5-1 to TRBJ1-1; 7 nucleotides align to TRBD1. The V segment lost 4 bases and the J segment 3 bases; nucleotides outside the gene matches: 6. Germline CDR1 SGHRS, CDR2 YFSETQ. The length of the CDR3 is 14 residues. The CDR3 DNA is TGCGCCAGCAGCGGCCGGGACAGCCACACTGAAGCTTTCTTT. Its protein product is CASSGRDSHTEAFF.

The chain carries TRBV5-1 and TRBJ2-3; 12 bases fit TRBD2. CDR1 SGHRS and CDR2 YFSETQ come from the germline V gene. V lost 4 bases, J lost 6 bases, and 9 bases stayed unmatched. The CDR3 is 16 residues long. CDR3 loop: CASSTPTSGSSDTQYF. The DNA for the CDR3 is TGCGCCAGCAGCACCCCGACTAGCGGGAGTTCGGATACGCAGTATTTT. The full variable domain, completed using reference TRBV5-1 and TRBJ2-3, is KAGVTQTPRYLIKTRGQQVTLSCSPISGHRSVSWYQQTPGQGLQFLFEYFSETQRNKGNFPGRFSGRQFSNSRSEMNVSTLELGDSALYLCASSTPTSGSSDTQYFGPGTRLTVL.

The sample holds many counts of this clonotype. The chain employs TRBV7-9 and TRBJ2-1; maybe TRBD2 (5 bases). The CDR3 extends over 15 amino acids. Germline V gene lookup returns CDR1 SEHNR and CDR2 FQNEAQ (reference sequence). V was pared by 1 base and J by 1 base, with 8 bases between. CDR3 residues: CASSLGRQSYNEQFF. CDR3 DNA sequence: TGTGCCAGCAGCTTAGGGAGGCAGTCCTACAATGAGCAGTTCTTC.

The gene calls are TRBV6-1 and TRBJ2-7; D assignment may be TRBD1 or TRBD2 (5 bases each). This CDR3 region has 15 residues. V gave up 6 bases and J gave up 0 bases, with 15 bases separating them. The germline V gene has CDR1 MNHNS and CDR2 SASEGT. The CDR3 region has the DNA TGTGCCAGCAGCCCGGGACGCTGGAGCTCCTACGAGCAGTACTTC. Translation gives CASSPGRWSSYEQYF.

This clonotype has only a few counts. The V gene is TRBV5-1, the J gene TRBJ2-5, with no clear D. The CDR3 has 15 residues. The germline V and J ends were trimmed by 4 bases and 4 bases, with 17 bases remaining between them. Germline V gene sequence: CDR1 SGHRS, CDR2 YFSETQ. CDR3 protein: CASSETPKARETQYF. The DNA for the CDR3 is TGCGCCAGCAGCGAGACCCCTAAGGCAAGAGAGACCCAGTACTTC.

The chain is built from TRBV12-3 or TRBV12-4 and TRBJ1-1; TRBD1 matches at 7 bases. V lost 7 bases and J lost 13; bases outside the gene matches: 12. This CDR3 is built from 12 residues. CDR3 nucleotide sequence: TGTGCCAGCACCACGAGGGGAAGGGGGCATTTCTTT. Its translation is CASTTRGRGHFF.

The V and J genes are TRBV13 and TRBJ2-5; 9 bases agree with TRBD2. Trimming cost V 6 bases and J 6 bases; bases outside gene matches: 5. Per germline, CDR1 PRHDT and CDR2 FYEKMQ (reference sequence). The CDR3 length is 13 residues. The CDR3 DNA is TGTGCCAGCAGGCTTAGCGGGAGAAAGACCCAGTACTTC. As protein: CASRLSGRKTQYF.